The rows below give T cell receptor beta chains drawn from one sample of a study of blood T cell repertoires in COVID-19. Data came from immunoSEQ multiplex PCR; TCRdb stores just in-frame clones and leaves some out. Counted here are over 200,000 clones, less than 90% occurring once; the ten biggest clones make up roughly 2%. Sequencing was performed on peripheral blood. These receptor sequences come from a man aged 40-50 years with active or convalescent COVID-19. Each CDR3 is given without its conserved first and last residue. Fields, in order: V gene, clone size, J gene, CDR3 protein. Clone size is not always given. Where it is, it says once, few, many or a class for expanded clones.

V gene: TRBV28
clone size: .
J gene: TRBJ2-4
CDR3 protein: ASSLLVAQGVGIQY

V gene: TRBV2
clone size: .
J gene: TRBJ2-1
CDR3 protein: ASSPQGQGPYNEQF

V gene: TRBV6-1
clone size: .
J gene: TRBJ1-1
CDR3 protein: ASSDFDPTGMNTEAF

V gene: TRBV28
clone size: .
J gene: TRBJ2-7
CDR3 protein: ASSSSRDSKYYEQY

V gene: TRBV19
clone size: .
J gene: TRBJ2-1
CDR3 protein: ASSTYGGSSYNEQF

V gene: TRBV2
clone size: few
J gene: TRBJ1-2
CDR3 protein: ASRGTGGEGYT

V gene: TRBV9
clone size: .
J gene: TRBJ2-5
CDR3 protein: ASSVAGQGVVAQY

V gene: TRBV3-1/TRBV3-2
clone size: .
J gene: TRBJ1-1
CDR3 protein: ASSPSGTGWPEAF

V gene: TRBV5-5
clone size: .
J gene: TRBJ2-5
CDR3 protein: ASSLVGQETQY

V gene: TRBV28
clone size: .
J gene: TRBJ2-7
CDR3 protein: ASTGTGRTRGYEQY

V gene: TRBV3-1/TRBV3-2
clone size: .
J gene: TRBJ1-2
CDR3 protein: ASSPTGGAIYGYT

V gene: TRBV20-1
clone size: .
J gene: TRBJ1-1
CDR3 protein: SARGGDGDVL

V gene: TRBV7-9
clone size: .
J gene: TRBJ1-4
CDR3 protein: ASSPQQGADEKLF

V gene: TRBV19
clone size: .
J gene: TRBJ1-2
CDR3 protein: AISARDSNYGYT

V gene: TRBV28
clone size: .
J gene: TRBJ1-6
CDR3 protein: ASGPGFGPLH

V gene: TRBV3-1/TRBV3-2
clone size: .
J gene: TRBJ2-7
CDR3 protein: ASSQGVLAGDYEQY

V gene: TRBV27
clone size: .
J gene: TRBJ1-5
CDR3 protein: ASSVRMGNQPQH

V gene: TRBV6-5
clone size: .
J gene: TRBJ1-2
CDR3 protein: ASSVTGDYGYT

V gene: TRBV4-1
clone size: .
J gene: TRBJ2-7
CDR3 protein: ASSRPGQPYEQY

V gene: TRBV19
clone size: .
J gene: TRBJ1-1
CDR3 protein: ASFREENTEAF

V gene: TRBV11-2
clone size: .
J gene: TRBJ2-2
CDR3 protein: ASSLGFAGGPTGELF

V gene: TRBV4-1
clone size: .
J gene: TRBJ2-5
CDR3 protein: ASSPLTSAGTQY

V gene: TRBV7-3
clone size: once
J gene: TRBJ2-7
CDR3 protein: ASSLTGAGGYEQY

V gene: TRBV7-9
clone size: few
J gene: TRBJ2-2
CDR3 protein: ASRVGTGDTGELF

V gene: TRBV9
clone size: .
J gene: TRBJ2-3
CDR3 protein: ASSVGASGATGTDTQY

V gene: TRBV5-1
clone size: few
J gene: TRBJ1-1
CDR3 protein: ASSLTTGGEATEAF

V gene: TRBV6-5
clone size: once
J gene: TRBJ2-2
CDR3 protein: ASRVGGNSGELF

V gene: TRBV28
clone size: .
J gene: TRBJ1-2
CDR3 protein: ASSFSGTKRHGYT

V gene: TRBV27
clone size: .
J gene: TRBJ1-6
CDR3 protein: ASSWTGGLNSPLH

V gene: TRBV4-2
clone size: .
J gene: TRBJ1-1
CDR3 protein: ASSQEGGGKGTEAF

V gene: TRBV19
clone size: .
J gene: TRBJ2-7
CDR3 protein: ASRDTLSYEQY

V gene: TRBV4-1
clone size: .
J gene: TRBJ1-2
CDR3 protein: ASSQGGTGPYYGYT

V gene: TRBV7-9
clone size: .
J gene: TRBJ1-2
CDR3 protein: ASSLARNYGYT

V gene: TRBV18
clone size: .
J gene: TRBJ2-1
CDR3 protein: ASSRSSGSSYNEQF

V gene: TRBV29-1
clone size: few
J gene: TRBJ2-3
CDR3 protein: SATSTSADTQY

V gene: TRBV5-1
clone size: .
J gene: TRBJ1-1
CDR3 protein: ASSSGTGQTEAF

V gene: TRBV12-3/TRBV12-4
clone size: .
J gene: TRBJ1-4
CDR3 protein: ASYGTVGEKLF

V gene: TRBV10-2
clone size: .
J gene: TRBJ2-1
CDR3 protein: ASKGRGDYNEQF